This T cell receptor beta chain was found in a study of vaccination and CD4 T cells after COVID-19. The treatment: roughly ten-day PBMC culture with coronavirus spike peptide pools or control peptides (ViraFEST assay). The unexposed donor gave CD4+ T cells before the COVID-19 pandemic (2011-2018). Some 2 million PBMCs were grown per well alongside approximately 10 IU/ml IL-2 and 7.5 to 10 ug/ml peptide pools. The CDR3 consists of 16 residues. The V and J ends lost 0 bases and 2 bases, in that order; junction bases with no gene match: 1. CDR1 and CDR2 (germline): SGHTA, FQGTGA. Sequenced with the Oncomine TCR Beta short-read assay was DNA taken from cultured CD4+ T cells. Using the QIAamp micro DNA kit, genomic DNA was extracted from the CD4+ T cells that had been cultured. One entry per CDR3 protein, called by TCRdb with MiXCR from the PCR reads. The sample has roughly 1,900 distinct CDR3 sequences; approximately 15% are singletons.

By sample share, this clonotype is medium-sized (0.01 to 0.1%). Its antigen is currently unknown. This clonotype originated in a human donor in good health. The J gene is TRBJ2-2, the V gene TRBV7-3; TRBD2 aligns across 9 bases. Sequencing was performed on CD4+ T cells from blood, cultured in vitro. CDR3 coding DNA: TGTGCCAGCAGCTTAACTAGCGGGGGAAACACCGGGGAGCTGTTTTTT. It codes for CASSLTSGGNTGELFF.